This T cell receptor beta chain was sequenced for a study of blood T cell repertoires in COVID-19. Across the study: From the United States, Italy and Spain came samples of acute and convalescent COVID-19. In each case, the material was cDNA or gDNA derived from T cells, B-cell-depleted T cells, or PBMCs.

In the authors' methods: Estimation of nucleated cell counts relied on the amplification of reference gene primers. The assay was immunoSEQ multiplex PCR, and TCRdb's table has in-frame clones only and misses some. V, J and clone size are taken as reported in that table, and D and trimming were inferred from the DNA itself. The sample contains around 200,000 clones, 70% to 90% of which appear only once. This CDR3 is 17 amino acids long. Germline-derived CDR1 and CDR2 are SGHTA and FQGNSA. J lost 3 bases, V lost 0 bases, and 9 bases had no gene match. The V and J genes are TRBV7-2 and TRBJ2-7; TRBD1 matches at 9 bases. The source material was peripheral blood. The TCR sequence derives from a woman aged 80 or over with acute or convalescent COVID-19. This chain's CDR3 is CASSLARTGGSHYEQYF. In DNA form, the CDR3 reads TGTGCCAGCAGCTTAGCCCGAACAGGGGGCTCTCACTACGAGCAGTACTTC.